This entry lists 4 T cell receptor beta chains sequenced from one sample in a study of immune evolution from preneoplasia to lung adenocarcinoma. Sequenced by immunoSEQ multiplex PCR; TCRdb stores in-frame clones only, minus some. The repertoire includes 6,000 to 10,000 clones, about 77% of them detected once, and approximately 7% sits in the top ten. The specimen was FFPE adjacent normal lung tissue. These receptors were collected from a person aged 70 to 80 with lung adenocarcinoma.

This rearrangement joins TRBV5-1 to TRBJ2-7; 7 nucleotides line up with TRBD1. The trim removed 4 bases at V and 4 bases at J, leaving 14 bases unmatched. The CDR3 is 16 residues long. Germline V gene lookup returns CDR1 SGHRS and CDR2 YFSETQ. CDR3 nucleotides: TGCGCCAGCAGCGACAACCCGACAGGGTCCCTTTACGAGCAGTACTTC. It specifies CASSDNPTGSLYEQYF.

The chain is built from TRBV11-2 and TRBJ2-3; the D gene is possibly TRBD2 (5 bases). Germline V gene sequence: CDR1 SGHAT, CDR2 FQNNGV. V shed 4 bases and J shed 3 bases, with 20 bases lying between them. This CDR3 has 17 amino acids. The DNA of the CDR3 is TGTGCCAGCAGCTCTAGCCTCGGACCGGTGGAGACAGATACGCAGTATTTT. Translated: CASSSSLGPVETDTQYF.

This chain uses TRBV4-1 with TRBJ1-2; D not certain. The germline V and J ends were trimmed by 1 base and 13 bases, with 19 bases remaining between them. The CDR3 has 14 amino acids. Germline loops: CDR1 MGHRA, CDR2 YSYEKL. Here the CDR3 reads CASSQGPALLSLTF. In DNA, the CDR3 is TGCGCCAGCAGCCAAGGACCGGCACTTCTATCGCTCACCTTC.

V gene TRBV7-9 combines with J gene TRBJ2-4, with 9 bases identical to TRBD1. The V and J ends lost 1 base and 0 bases, in that order; junction bases with no gene match: 4. The germline gives CDR1 SEHNR, CDR2 FQNEAQ (reference sequence). The CDR3 is 17 residues long. CDR3 bases: TGTGCCAGCAGCTTAGAAAACAGGGGGCTAGCCAAAAACATTCAGTACTTC. This codes for CASSLENRGLAKNIQYF.